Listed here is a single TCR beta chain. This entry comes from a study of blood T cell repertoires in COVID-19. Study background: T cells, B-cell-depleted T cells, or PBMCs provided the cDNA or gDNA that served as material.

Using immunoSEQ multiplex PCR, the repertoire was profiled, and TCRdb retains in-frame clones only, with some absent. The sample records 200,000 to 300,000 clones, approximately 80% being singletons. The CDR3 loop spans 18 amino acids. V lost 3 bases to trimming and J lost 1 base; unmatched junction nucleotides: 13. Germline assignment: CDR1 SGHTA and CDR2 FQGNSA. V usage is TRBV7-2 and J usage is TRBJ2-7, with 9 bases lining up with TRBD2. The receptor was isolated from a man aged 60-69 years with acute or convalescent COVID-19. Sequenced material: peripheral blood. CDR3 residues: CASSFQAGGRLRSYEQYF. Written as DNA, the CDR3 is TGTGCCAGCAGCTTCCAAGCGGGAGGACGTCTACGTTCCTACGAGCAGTACTTC.